These 17 T cell receptor beta chains originate from one sample sequenced in a study of T cell clonotyping in hematopoietic cell transplantation. TCRdb keeps only in-frame clones here, not all; method: immunoSEQ multiplex PCR. The top ten hold around 7.6% of the sample, which has 10,000 to 15,000 clones, about nine tenths seen once. Source: PBMCs, taken 100 days after allogeneic stem cell transplant. All receptors derive from a female patient aged 50-65 years who had an allogeneic stem cell transplant from an unrelated donor, so the T cells may come from the graft donor. Some clones in this sample may be carry-over from other donors' samples.

V is TRBV19 and J is TRBJ1-2; a weak D match, TRBD1 (5 bases). Germline V lookup: CDR1 LNHDA, CDR2 SQIVND (reference sequence). The CDR3 length is 14 residues. The germline V and J ends were trimmed by 6 bases and 3 bases, with 14 bases remaining between them. CDR3 DNA: TGTGCCAGTAGCTCCCCGGGACTCCACTATGGCTACACCTTC. It specifies CASSSPGLHYGYTF.

The chain employs TRBV9 and TRBJ1-1, with D possibly being TRBD1 (5 bases). Germline V CDR1 and CDR2: SGDLS, YYNGEE. The CDR3 has 15 amino acids. V was cut by 4 bases and J by 5 bases, with 18 bases left in between. The CDR3 DNA is TGTGCCAGCAGCCTACTCTTGGGGGGGAAAACTGAAGCTTTCTTT. Its protein product is CASSLLLGGKTEAFF. Filled out from reference TRBV9 and TRBJ1-1, the complete variable domain reads DSGVTQTPKHLITATGQRVTLRCSPRSGDLSVYWYQQSLDQGLQFLIQYYNGEERAKGNILERFSAQQFPDLHSELNLSSLELGDSALYFCASSLLLGGKTEAFFGQGTRLTVV.

The J gene is TRBJ2-4, the V gene TRBV19; possible D gene TRBD1, 5 bases. Per the germline V gene, CDR1 is LNHDA and CDR2 is SQIVND (reference sequence). This CDR3 is 15 amino acids long. The germline V and J ends were trimmed by 4 bases and 3 bases, with 13 bases remaining between them. Written as DNA, the CDR3 is TGTGCCAGTAGTAGACCAGGGCTTGGCAAAAACATTCAGTACTTC. Translating it yields CASSRPGLGKNIQYF.

The genes are TRBV2 and TRBJ1-4; no reliable D call. V was clipped by 4 bases and J by 7 bases, with 10 bases between them. The CDR3 runs 13 residues. Germline assignment: CDR1 SNHLY and CDR2 FYNNEI. DNA for the CDR3: TGTGCCAGCAGTGCTTTACGGCTTGAAAAACTGTTTTTT. The encoded protein is CASSALRLEKLFF. The variable domain in full, completed from reference TRBV2 and TRBJ1-4, reads EPEVTQTPSHQVTQMGQEVILRCVPISNHLYFYWYRQILGQKVEFLVSFYNNEISEKSEIFDDQFSVERPDGSNFTLKIRSTKLEDSAMYFCASSALRLEKLFFGSGTQLSVL.

The chain has TRBV6-6 and TRBJ1-2; no definite D call. V dropped 5 bases and J dropped 5 bases, with 6 bases sitting between them. CDR3 length equals 11 residues. In germline, CDR1 is MNHNY, CDR2 SVGAGI (reference sequence). CDR3 coding DNA: TGTGCCAGCAGTCCGGGGTATGGCTACACCTTC. It specifies CASSPGYGYTF.

The gene calls are TRBV25-1 and TRBJ1-4; D unclear. The length of the CDR3 is 14 residues. CDR1 and CDR2 from the germline V gene are MGHDK and SYGVNS. Trimming removed 6 bases at V and 0 bases at J, with 8 bases between. CDR3 DNA: TGTGCCAGCAGAAAGTCTGCAACTAATGAAAAACTGTTTTTT. This codes for CASRKSATNEKLFF.

V gene TRBV28 combines with J gene TRBJ1-1, with 9 bases matching TRBD1. V lost 6 bases to trimming and J lost 8 bases; unmatched junction nucleotides: 4. CDR3 length equals 12 residues. Per germline, CDR1 MDHEN and CDR2 SYDVKM. The CDR3 DNA is TGTGCCAGCAGAAAGGGGACAGGGGAAGCTTTCTTT. Residues: CASRKGTGEAFF.

V gene TRBV7-6 combines with J gene TRBJ1-2; 9 bases agree with TRBD1. This CDR3 is built from 16 residues. The ends lost 5 bases at V and 5 bases at J; junction bases unmatched: 12. Germline V gene lookup returns CDR1 SGHVS and CDR2 FNYEAQ. In DNA, the CDR3 is TGTGCCAGCAGCCGAGGACTGCGGACAGGGGATTATGGCTACACCTTC. This translates into CASSRGLRTGDYGYTF.

The genes are TRBV6-5 and TRBJ1-2; 12 nucleotides align to TRBD1. This CDR3 has 15 residues. The V and J ends lost 5 bases and 5 bases, in that order; junction bases with no gene match: 6. Germline loops: CDR1 MNHEY, CDR2 SVGAGI. The CDR3 DNA reads TGTGCCAGCAGTGCACCGGGACAGGGGGCGTATGGCTACACCTTC. Protein: CASSAPGQGAYGYTF.

The V gene is TRBV30, the J gene TRBJ2-7, with TRBD2 matching 7 bases. Losses at the gene ends were 3 bases for V and 3 bases for J; bases not matched to a gene: 5. The CDR3 sequence is 13 residues long. Germline-derived CDR1 and CDR2 are GTSNPN and SVGIG (reference sequence). Here the CDR3 reads CAWRSGGRYEQYF. CDR3 sequence (DNA): TGTGCCTGGAGATCGGGAGGACGCTACGAGCAGTACTTC.

Only one count was recorded for this clone. V gene TRBV28 combines with J gene TRBJ1-5, with D maybe TRBD1 (5 bases). Germline V gene data show CDR1 as MDHEN and CDR2 as SYDVKM. The CDR3 runs to 13 residues. Trimming removed 7 bases from V and 3 bases from J, with 10 bases in between. Here the CDR3 reads CASKTAYNQPQHF. The CDR3 DNA reads TGTGCCAGCAAGACAGCCTACAATCAGCCCCAGCATTTT.

CDR3 nucleotide sequence: TGTGCCAGCAGTCGCCTAGCGGAATACAATGAGCAGTTCTTC. Encoded protein: CASSRLAEYNEQFF. The rearrangement joins TRBV7-8 to TRBJ2-1; 7 nucleotides align to TRBD2. The J segment lost 4 bases and the V segment lost 6 bases, leaving 6 bases of the junction unmatched. The CDR3 runs 14 residues. Germline-derived CDR1 and CDR2 are SGHVS and FQNEAQ.

The chain uses TRBV7-8 and TRBJ1-1, with D unclear. Trimming removed 2 bases at V and 7 bases at J, with 14 bases between. The CDR3 consists of 14 residues. Per the germline V gene, CDR1 is SGHVS and CDR2 is FQNEAQ. The chain's CDR3 is CASSLYTAANEAFF. The DNA for the CDR3 is TGTGCCAGCAGCTTATATACGGCAGCGAATGAAGCTTTCTTT.

This chain links TRBV29-1 with TRBJ1-1; no reliable D call. This CDR3 is 14 amino acids long. Germline V CDR1 and CDR2: SQVTM, ANQGSEA. V lost 7 bases and J lost 1, with 16 bases in between. CDR3 protein: CSGGRLLTNTEAFF. In DNA, the CDR3 is TGCAGCGGAGGAAGGCTCCTCACGAACACTGAAGCTTTCTTT. Full variable domain (outside the CDR3, taken from reference TRBV29-1 and TRBJ1-1): SAVISQKPSRDICQRGTSLTIQCQVDSQVTMMFWYRQQPGQSLTLIATANQGSEATYESGFVIDKFPISRPNLTFSTLTVSNMSPEDSSIYLCSGGRLLTNTEAFFGQGTRLTVV.

This clone was observed once. CDR3 sequence: CASSRLQTGRDTQYF. CDR3 sequence (DNA): TGTGCCAGCAGTCGACTGCAAACAGGGCGAGATACGCAGTATTTT. This chain links TRBV6-6 with TRBJ2-3; possibly TRBD1 for D (6 bases). Trimming pared 5 bases from V and 5 bases from J, leaving 17 bases between. The length of the CDR3 is 15 residues. Germline V gene data show CDR1 as MNHNY and CDR2 as SVGAGI (reference sequence).

This clone was counted a single time. This rearrangement joins TRBV5-4 to TRBJ2-5; D possibly corresponds to TRBD2 (6 bases). CDR1 and CDR2 (germline): SGHNT, YYREEE (reference sequence). Trimming left V 3 bases short and J 5 bases short, with 14 bases between. There are 14 residues in the CDR3. The CDR3 sequence is CASSSGRSSETQYF. CDR3 nucleotides: TGTGCCAGCAGCTCAGGGAGGAGCTCTGAGACCCAGTACTTC.

The rearrangement links TRBV19 to TRBJ1-2, with 7 bases that match TRBD1. The CDR3 is made up of 17 amino acids. Germline CDR1 LNHDA, CDR2 SQIVND (reference sequence). With V trimmed by 7 bases and J by 7 bases, 21 bases remained unmatched. CDR3 loop: CASIGQTTGASMGGYTF. Here the CDR3 DNA reads TGTGCCAGTATTGGGCAAACTACAGGGGCCTCAATGGGTGGCTACACCTTC.